The rows below give T cell receptor beta chains drawn from one sample of a study of OX40 agonist ivuxolimab in advanced cancers. Sequenced by immunoSEQ multiplex PCR; TCRdb stores in-frame clones only, minus some. The table lists approximately 64,000 clones, over 80% of them singletons. Sequencing used CD4+ or CD8+ T cells sorted from blood, obtained in a trial of the OX40 agonist ivuxolimab. The receptor source for this set is an adult with an advanced solid tumor such as melanoma, head and neck, liver or kidney cancer. CDR3s include the opening cysteine and the closing phenylalanine or tryptophan. A D gene is named only where the DNA matches it firmly. Clone size is shown for a subset of rows, as once, few, many or a class of expanded clone.

v_call: TRBV7-9
j_call: TRBJ1-2
d_call: TRBD1
clone_size: few
cdr3_nt: TGTGCCAGCAGCTTACCCCGACAGGGAATAGAGAATCTCTATGGCTACACCTTC
cdr3_aa: CASSLPRQGIENLYGYTF

v_call: TRBV5-5
j_call: TRBJ2-1
d_call: .
clone_size: .
cdr3_nt: TGTGCCAGCAGCTTGGGGACGGTAACCCTCCGCTCCTACAATGAGCAGTTCTTC
cdr3_aa: CASSLGTVTLRSYNEQFF

v_call: TRBV6-6
j_call: TRBJ1-5
d_call: .
clone_size: once
cdr3_nt: TGTGCCAGTGGACCGGGGCTGGGAATTGAGCAGCCCCAGCATTTT
cdr3_aa: CASGPGLGIEQPQHF

v_call: TRBV7-3
j_call: TRBJ2-1
d_call: .
clone_size: .
cdr3_nt: TGTGCCAGCAGCTTACAGGTCAGGGAGATAGGAGACAATGAGCAGTTCTTC
cdr3_aa: CASSLQVREIGDNEQFF

v_call: TRBV7-9
j_call: TRBJ2-2
d_call: TRBD2
clone_size: few
cdr3_nt: TGTGCCAGCAGGAGACTAGCGGGAGCTAGCGGGGAGCTGTTTTTT
cdr3_aa: CASRRLAGASGELFF

v_call: TRBV5-8
j_call: TRBJ2-5
d_call: .
clone_size: .
cdr3_nt: TGTGCCAGCAGCTTTCCCCTTCAGGGGACCCAGTACTTC
cdr3_aa: CASSFPLQGTQYF

v_call: TRBV9
j_call: TRBJ2-3
d_call: TRBD2
clone_size: .
cdr3_nt: TGTGCCAGCAGCGTAGATTCAGCGGGAGTCTTAATGGTCGGCACAGATACGCAGTATTTT
cdr3_aa: CASSVDSAGVLMVGTDTQYF

v_call: TRBV30
j_call: TRBJ1-1
d_call: .
clone_size: once
cdr3_nt: TGTGCCTGGGGGGAGTATTGGAACACTGAAGCTTTCTTT
cdr3_aa: CAWGEYWNTEAFF

v_call: TRBV7-8
j_call: TRBJ1-4
d_call: TRBD1
clone_size: few
cdr3_nt: TGTGCCAGCAGCCCGGAGACAGGGGGCGGTGAAAAACTGTTTTTT
cdr3_aa: CASSPETGGGEKLFF

v_call: TRBV6-5
j_call: TRBJ1-2
d_call: .
clone_size: .
cdr3_nt: TGTGCCAGCAGTAAACAAGGGGGAAAGGATGGCTACACCTTC
cdr3_aa: CASSKQGGKDGYTF

v_call: TRBV5-4
j_call: TRBJ2-1
d_call: .
clone_size: .
cdr3_nt: TGTGCCAGCAGCTTGGAAGTTGAGCAGTTCTTC
cdr3_aa: CASSLEVEQFF

v_call: TRBV5-1
j_call: TRBJ2-1
d_call: .
clone_size: .
cdr3_nt: TGCGCCAGCAGCTCCCGGCCCGGCTCCTACAATGAGCAGTTCTTC
cdr3_aa: CASSSRPGSYNEQFF

v_call: TRBV9
j_call: TRBJ2-3
d_call: TRBD1
clone_size: once
cdr3_nt: TGTGCCAGCAGCGTAGGAGTTCGGGACAGGGGCACAGATACGCAGTATTTT
cdr3_aa: CASSVGVRDRGTDTQYF

v_call: TRBV18
j_call: TRBJ2-5
d_call: TRBD1
clone_size: .
cdr3_nt: TGTGCCAGCTCACCACAGGGACAGCAAGAGACCCAGTACTTC
cdr3_aa: CASSPQGQQETQYF

v_call: TRBV12-5
j_call: TRBJ2-7
d_call: TRBD1
clone_size: .
cdr3_nt: TGTGCTAGTGGACGGACAGGCGGGCCCTACGAGCAGTACTTC
cdr3_aa: CASGRTGGPYEQYF

v_call: TRBV6-5
j_call: TRBJ1-1
d_call: TRBD1
clone_size: .
cdr3_nt: TGTGCCAGCAGTTACTCCCAGGGGGCGAACACTGAAGCTTTCTTT
cdr3_aa: CASSYSQGANTEAFF

v_call: TRBV2
j_call: TRBJ2-1
d_call: TRBD2
clone_size: few
cdr3_nt: TGTGCCAGCAGTGAGACTAGCGGGAGATCATGGGAGCAGTTCTTC
cdr3_aa: CASSETSGRSWEQFF

v_call: TRBV30
j_call: TRBJ1-5
d_call: .
clone_size: .
cdr3_nt: TGTGCCTGGAGTGACGGGACTCATAGCAATCAGCCCCAGCATTTT
cdr3_aa: CAWSDGTHSNQPQHF

v_call: TRBV19
j_call: TRBJ1-3
d_call: TRBD1
clone_size: few
cdr3_nt: TGTGCCAGTAGCAGATCGACAGGGGACGGAAACACCATATATTTT
cdr3_aa: CASSRSTGDGNTIYF

v_call: TRBV7-2
j_call: TRBJ2-2
d_call: TRBD2
clone_size: once
cdr3_nt: TGTGCCAGCAGCTTAGCGGGGGGGAGCACCGGGGAGCTGTTTTTT
cdr3_aa: CASSLAGGSTGELFF

v_call: TRBV6-1
j_call: TRBJ1-1
d_call: .
clone_size: .
cdr3_nt: TGTGCCAGCAGTGAAGGTATATCGGTGAACACTGAAGCTTTCTTT
cdr3_aa: CASSEGISVNTEAFF

v_call: TRBV11-2
j_call: TRBJ2-7
d_call: .
clone_size: .
cdr3_nt: TGTGCCAGCAGCTTATCCGTCCTTTACTACGAGCAGTACTTC
cdr3_aa: CASSLSVLYYEQYF

v_call: TRBV29-1
j_call: TRBJ2-3
d_call: .
clone_size: .
cdr3_nt: TGCAGCGTTTGGACAGCGACAGATACGCAGTATTTT
cdr3_aa: CSVWTATDTQYF

v_call: TRBV4-3
j_call: TRBJ2-3
d_call: .
clone_size: few
cdr3_nt: TGCGCCAGCAGCCAAGGGGGCCCGGCGGCAGATACGCAGTATTTT
cdr3_aa: CASSQGGPAADTQYF

v_call: TRBV13
j_call: TRBJ1-2
d_call: TRBD1
clone_size: .
cdr3_nt: TGTGCCAGCAGCCCCAGATACTCCAGGGGGCGAGATCCCTATGGCTACACCTTC
cdr3_aa: CASSPRYSRGRDPYGYTF

v_call: TRBV6-1
j_call: TRBJ2-7
d_call: .
clone_size: few
cdr3_nt: TGTGCCAGCAGTGATGAGTCCTACGAGCAGTACTTC
cdr3_aa: CASSDESYEQYF

v_call: TRBV19
j_call: TRBJ2-7
d_call: TRBD2
clone_size: once
cdr3_nt: TGTGCCAGTAGTGTCATGCCGGGACTAGCGGGAGTTTACGAGCAGTACTTC
cdr3_aa: CASSVMPGLAGVYEQYF

v_call: TRBV7-2
j_call: TRBJ2-3
d_call: TRBD1
clone_size: .
cdr3_nt: TGTGCCAGCAGCTCACGCCGGGACAGTTGGTCGCCGTATACAGATACGCAGTATTTT
cdr3_aa: CASSSRRDSWSPYTDTQYF

v_call: TRBV7-3
j_call: TRBJ2-7
d_call: .
clone_size: .
cdr3_nt: TGTGCCAGCAGCCCCAATGGGGGGTACGAGCAGTACTTC
cdr3_aa: CASSPNGGYEQYF

v_call: TRBV9
j_call: TRBJ2-3
d_call: .
clone_size: .
cdr3_nt: TGTGCCAGCAGCGTGTCGGGGGGCAGAGATACGCAGTATTTT
cdr3_aa: CASSVSGGRDTQYF

v_call: TRBV5-1
j_call: TRBJ1-1
d_call: .
clone_size: .
cdr3_nt: TGCGCCAGCAGCGAACAGACAGGGAACACTGAAGCTTTCTTT
cdr3_aa: CASSEQTGNTEAFF

v_call: TRBV4-1
j_call: TRBJ1-1
d_call: TRBD1
clone_size: .
cdr3_nt: TGCGCCAGCAGCCTGAGACCCCTCGGACAGGTGAACACTGAAGCTTTCTTT
cdr3_aa: CASSLRPLGQVNTEAFF

v_call: TRBV5-1
j_call: TRBJ2-7
d_call: TRBD1
clone_size: .
cdr3_nt: TGCGCCAGCACCCAGGGGACAGGGGGAACCTACGAGCAGTACTTC
cdr3_aa: CASTQGTGGTYEQYF

v_call: TRBV28
j_call: TRBJ2-7
d_call: TRBD2
clone_size: .
cdr3_nt: TGTGCCAGCCTTACTAGCGGGAGGGCCGGAGAGCAGTACTTC
cdr3_aa: CASLTSGRAGEQYF

v_call: TRBV28
j_call: TRBJ2-1
d_call: .
clone_size: .
cdr3_nt: TGTGCCAGCCGTGAGGGGATCAATGAGCAGTTCTTC
cdr3_aa: CASREGINEQFF

v_call: TRBV6-4
j_call: TRBJ1-2
d_call: .
clone_size: once
cdr3_nt: TGTGCCAGCCGTCGAGAGACAGGATCGGCGGAATCCCCCACCTTC
cdr3_aa: CASRRETGSAESPTF

v_call: TRBV28
j_call: TRBJ2-2
d_call: .
clone_size: .
cdr3_nt: TGTGCCAGCTTCGGGTCCCTGAACACCGGGGAGCTGTTTTTT
cdr3_aa: CASFGSLNTGELFF

v_call: TRBV6-5
j_call: TRBJ2-3
d_call: TRBD2
clone_size: .
cdr3_nt: TGTGCCAGCTGGGCGGGAGGCACAGATACGCAGTATTTT
cdr3_aa: CASWAGGTDTQYF

v_call: TRBV2
j_call: TRBJ2-3
d_call: .
clone_size: once
cdr3_nt: TGTGCCAGCAGTGAAAACATGGGTACGCAGTATTTT
cdr3_aa: CASSENMGTQYF

v_call: TRBV5-1
j_call: TRBJ2-7
d_call: .
clone_size: .
cdr3_nt: TGCGCCAGCAGCTTGGTAGGCACCGACGGGACAAGCTTCTACGAGCAGTACTTC
cdr3_aa: CASSLVGTDGTSFYEQYF

v_call: TRBV7-2
j_call: TRBJ2-7
d_call: TRBD1
clone_size: .
cdr3_nt: TGTGCCAGCAGCACAGACAGGGTACGGGAGCAGTACTTC
cdr3_aa: CASSTDRVREQYF

v_call: TRBV11-3
j_call: TRBJ2-7
d_call: TRBD1
clone_size: once
cdr3_nt: TGTGCCAGCAGCTTTGGACAGGTGCCCGAGCAGTACTTC
cdr3_aa: CASSFGQVPEQYF

v_call: TRBV18
j_call: TRBJ2-3
d_call: TRBD1
clone_size: once
cdr3_nt: TGTGCCAGCTCACCACCCGGGACAGCCCTTTTGTTCACAGATACGCAGTATTTT
cdr3_aa: CASSPPGTALLFTDTQYF

v_call: TRBV10-3
j_call: TRBJ1-5
d_call: .
clone_size: .
cdr3_nt: TGTGCCATCAGTGTCCTGGGAAGCAATCAGCCCCAGCATTTT
cdr3_aa: CAISVLGSNQPQHF

v_call: TRBV5-5
j_call: TRBJ2-1
d_call: .
clone_size: .
cdr3_nt: TGTGCCAGCAGCTTGGGGGTTAGCAATGAGCAGTTCTTC
cdr3_aa: CASSLGVSNEQFF

v_call: TRBV10-3
j_call: TRBJ2-4
d_call: TRBD1
clone_size: few
cdr3_nt: TGTGCCATCAGTGAGTCGATGATCAGGGGGCCTCCGTTTCTAGCCAAAAACATTCAGTACTTC
cdr3_aa: CAISESMIRGPPFLAKNIQYF

v_call: TRBV5-6
j_call: TRBJ2-1
d_call: .
clone_size: .
cdr3_nt: TGTGCCAGCAGCTTGAGGGACTTTAGCTCCTACAATGAGCAGTTCTTC
cdr3_aa: CASSLRDFSSYNEQFF